Listed below are T cell receptor beta chains from one sample, sequenced in a study of breast tumors, draining lymph nodes, adjacent tissues. TCRdb recomputed calls from the multiplex PCR reads with MiXCR, one row per CDR3 protein. The sample shows 85,000 to 130,000 distinct CDR3 sequences, about 30% of them seen only once. The sample consisted of axillary lymph node tissue. These receptors originate from a female donor with breast cancer. Some clones in this sample may be carry-over from other donors' samples. The CDR3 runs from the conserved cysteine through the conserved F or W. The D gene is left open where the match is weak. The listing skips clone size in some rows; elsewhere it reads once, few, many or a size class.

>TRBV7-9|15|TRBJ2-7|TRBD2|-
TGTGCCAGCAGCTTGAGAACTAGCGGGGGAAACGAGCAGTACTTC
CASSLRTSGGNEQYF
>TRBV11-1|14|TRBJ2-1|TRBD1|many
TGTGCCAGCAGCCCCCGACAGGGTGCCAATGAGCAGTTCTTC
CASSPRQGANEQFF
>TRBV5-1|12|TRBJ2-7|-|few
TGCGCCAGCAGCTTGTACGGGGGAGAAAGGTACTTC
CASSLYGGERYF
>TRBV20-1|14|TRBJ1-6|-|many
TGCAGTGCTATTCAGGGAGGCTATAATTCACCCCTCCGCTTT
CSAIQGGYNSPLRF
>TRBV7-9|18|TRBJ2-7|TRBD2|many
TGTGCCAGCAGCCGCCAGACCCGACTAGCACCAACTACCTACGAGCAGTACTTC
CASSRQTRLAPTTYEQYF
>TRBV6-2/TRBV6-3|13|TRBJ1-6|-|many
TGTGCCAGCACCCAATACGAGAATTCACCCCTCCACTTT
CASTQYENSPLHF
>TRBV2|13|TRBJ1-2|-|-
TGTGCCAGCAGTGAAACCAAGAACTATGGCTACACCTTC
CASSETKNYGYTF
>TRBV7-2|16|TRBJ2-4|TRBD2|many
TGTGCCAGCAGCTTAGGCGGGGGGGCAACCAAAAACATTCAGTACTTC
CASSLGGGATKNIQYF
>TRBV11-3|14|TRBJ2-1|TRBD1|many
TGTGCCAGCAGCACACGGGACAGGTACAGTGAGCAGTTCTTC
CASSTRDRYSEQFF
>TRBV10-1|12|TRBJ2-2|-|many
TGCGCCAACTACAGAAATCCCGGGGAGCTGTTTTTT
CANYRNPGELFF
>TRBV5-6|16|TRBJ2-2|-|many
TGTGCCAGCAGCTTGGCGAACAGGGCTTACACCGGGGAGCTGTTTTTT
CASSLANRAYTGELFF
>TRBV19|14|TRBJ1-1|TRBD1|few
TGTGCCAGTAGTACGGGACAGGGATGGACTGAAGCTTTCTTT
CASSTGQGWTEAFF
>TRBV20-1|11|TRBJ1-2|-|-
TGCAGTGCTTGGACAAGACATGGCTACACCTTC
CSAWTRHGYTF
>TRBV7-9|14|TRBJ2-3|-|-
TGTGCCAGCAGCTTAAGTGACCCCAGTTATACGCAGTATTTT
CASSLSDPSYTQYF
>TRBV29-1|12|TRBJ2-1|-|many
TGCAGCGTTGAGCCCTCGGGCAGCGAGCAGTTCTTC
CSVEPSGSEQFF
>TRBV28|17|TRBJ1-5|-|few
TGTGCCAGCAGTTTAAGCCCCTCGACAGTAAGCAATCAGCCCCAGCATTTT
CASSLSPSTVSNQPQHF
>TRBV19|14|TRBJ1-5|-|medium-sized
TGTGCCAGTAGTATGACTTATAGCAATCAGCCCCAGCATTTT
CASSMTYSNQPQHF
>TRBV12-3/TRBV12-4|14|TRBJ1-5|-|many
TGTGCCAGCAGTTGGGGTAGCAGCAATCAGCCCCAGCATTTT
CASSWGSSNQPQHF
>TRBV20-1|13|TRBJ1-5|TRBD1|-
TGCAGTGCTAGGACAGGGGGTTTGGAGCCCCAGCATTTT
CSARTGGLEPQHF
>TRBV7-9|18|TRBJ1-6|-|-
TGCGCCAGCAGCCAAGGTCTTCTCGGGGGCTCCTATAATCCACCCCTCCACTTT
CASSQGLLGGSYNPPLHF
>TRBV4-3|16|TRBJ2-1|TRBD2|many
TGCGCCAGCAGCCACATAGCGGGGGTAACCTACAATGAGCAGTTCTTC
CASSHIAGVTYNEQFF
>TRBV27|12|TRBJ1-6|-|many
TGTGCCAGCAGGGAGTATAATTCACCCCTCCACTTT
CASREYNSPLHF
>TRBV29-1|13|TRBJ2-7|-|many
TGCAGCGTTGGAACCCCCGAATCCTACGAGCAGTACTTC
CSVGTPESYEQYF